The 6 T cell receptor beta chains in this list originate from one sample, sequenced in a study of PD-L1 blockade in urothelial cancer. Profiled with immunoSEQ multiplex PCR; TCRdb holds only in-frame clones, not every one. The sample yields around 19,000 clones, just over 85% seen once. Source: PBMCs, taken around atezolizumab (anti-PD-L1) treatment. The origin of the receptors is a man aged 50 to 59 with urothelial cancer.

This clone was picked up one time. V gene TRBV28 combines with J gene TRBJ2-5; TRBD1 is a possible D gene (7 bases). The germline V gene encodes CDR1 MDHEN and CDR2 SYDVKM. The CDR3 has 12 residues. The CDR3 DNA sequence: TGTGTATCGCAGGGGGGCCAAGAGACCCAGTACTTC. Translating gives CVSQGGQETQYF.

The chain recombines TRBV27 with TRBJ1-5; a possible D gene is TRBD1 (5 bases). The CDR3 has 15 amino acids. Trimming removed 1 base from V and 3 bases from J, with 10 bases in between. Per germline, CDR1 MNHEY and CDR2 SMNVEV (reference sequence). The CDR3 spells CASSLLEGPNQPQHF. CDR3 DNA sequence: TGTGCCAGCAGTTTATTGGAGGGGCCCAATCAGCCCCAGCATTTT.

CDR3 bases: TGCGCCAGCAGTGAGGTGGGGCCAAGGGATACGCAGTATTTT. Protein: CASSEVGPRDTQYF. J is TRBJ2-3 and V is TRBV10-2; perhaps TRBD1 as D (5 bases). Germline CDR1 WSHSY, CDR2 SAAADI. V dropped 2 bases and J dropped 6 bases, with 12 bases sitting between them. The CDR3 contains 14 residues.

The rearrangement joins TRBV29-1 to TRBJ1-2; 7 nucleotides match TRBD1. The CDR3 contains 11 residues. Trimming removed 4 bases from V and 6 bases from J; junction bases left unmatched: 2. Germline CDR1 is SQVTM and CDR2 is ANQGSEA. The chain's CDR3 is CSVGTGHGYTF. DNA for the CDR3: TGCAGCGTTGGGACAGGCCATGGCTACACCTTC.

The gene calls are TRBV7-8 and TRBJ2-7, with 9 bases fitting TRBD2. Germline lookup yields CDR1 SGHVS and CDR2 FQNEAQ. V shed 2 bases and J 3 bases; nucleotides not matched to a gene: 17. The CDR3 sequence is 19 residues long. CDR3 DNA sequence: TGTGCCAGCAGCTTAATTCGGGCGGGAGGGCAGACCTATTACTACGAGCAGTACTTC. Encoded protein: CASSLIRAGGQTYYYEQYF.

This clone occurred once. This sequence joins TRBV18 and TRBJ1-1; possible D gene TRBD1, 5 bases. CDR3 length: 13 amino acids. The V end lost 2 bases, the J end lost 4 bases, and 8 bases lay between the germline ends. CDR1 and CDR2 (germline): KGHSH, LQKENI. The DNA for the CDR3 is TGTGCCAGCTCACCAGACAGAAGCACTGAAGCTTTCTTT. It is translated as CASSPDRSTEAFF.